This TCR beta chain was recovered during a study of blood T cell repertoires in COVID-19. Across the study: There were acute and convalescent COVID-19 samples, and they came from the United States, Italy and Spain. T cells, B-cell-depleted T cells, or PBMCs supplied cDNA or gDNA.

In the original workflow: Reference gene primers were amplified, and this amplification served to estimate nucleated cell counts. TCRdb's copy holds only in-frame clones and misses some; the assay was immunoSEQ multiplex PCR. V, J and clone size were drawn from that table, and D and trimming were deduced from the DNA. This table has approximately 100,000 clones, approximately 90% appearing once. This TCR derives from a human donor in a cohort sampled during active COVID-19. The sample taken for sequencing was peripheral blood.

CDR3: CASSVERGAGNGELFF. CDR3 DNA sequence: TGTGCCAGCAGCGTAGAGCGGGGCGCCGGTAACGGGGAGCTGTTTTTT. V and J are TRBV9 and TRBJ2-2; TRBD2 agrees at 7 bases. Looked up from germline, CDR1 is SGDLS and CDR2 is YYNGEE. J lost 7 bases, V lost 0 bases, and 9 bases had no gene match. The CDR3 extends over 16 amino acids.